This is a list of T cell receptor beta chains from one sample in a study of regulatory T cells in long-lasting Graves disease. TCRdb ran MiXCR on the multiplex PCR reads and lists one entry per CDR3 protein. There are around 500,000 distinct CDR3 sequences in the sample; approximately 13% occur only once, and about 10% lies in the top ten. This sample was also put to use in a study of T cells in Graves' hyperthyroidism and ophthalmopathy.

Sequenced material: peripheral blood mononuclear cells (PBMCs), taken at new diagnosis, from a patient treated with antithyroid drugs. These receptors came from a man between 25 and 39 years old with Graves disease. The CDR3 runs from the conserved cysteine through the conserved F or W. The D gene is left open where the match is weak. Rows give clone size only sometimes, using once, few, many, or a class for an expanded clone.

cdr3_nt cdr3_aa d_call v_call clone_size j_call
TGTGCCAGCAGCTTAAGGTCCGGACAGAGTGAAGCTTTCTTT CASSLRSGQSEAFF - TRBV11-2 once TRBJ1-1
TGTGCCTGGAGTGTACTAGCGATTTACAATGAGCAGTTCTTC CAWSVLAIYNEQFF TRBD2 TRBV30 - TRBJ2-1
TGTGCCAGCAGCCGAGACAGGGTCGGCTATGGCTACACCTTC CASSRDRVGYGYTF TRBD1 TRBV5-4 - TRBJ1-2
TGTGCCAGCAGTGGAGTCAGGCGGGGGGGGCACAATGAGCAGTTCTTC CASSGVRRGGHNEQFF TRBD2 TRBV25-1 - TRBJ2-1
TGCGCCAGCAGCTTGGCCGGAAGCTCCTACGAGCAGTACTTC CASSLAGSSYEQYF - TRBV5-1 many TRBJ2-7
TGTGCCAGCATCACCCGCGGTAGCTCCTACAATGAGCAGTTCTTC CASITRGSSYNEQFF - TRBV6-2/TRBV6-3 medium-sized TRBJ2-1
TGCAGCGTTGAGTCCGGGACAGGGGATGAGCAGTTCTTC CSVESGTGDEQFF TRBD1 TRBV29-1 - TRBJ2-1
TGTGCCTGGACCCCAGGATACCGGGGGTACGAGCAGTACTTC CAWTPGYRGYEQYF - TRBV30 many TRBJ2-7
TGCAGTGCTAGAGTCCCTCCGGCAACTAATGAAAAACTGTTTTTT CSARVPPATNEKLFF - TRBV20-1 - TRBJ1-4
TGTGCCAGCAGTTCCGGACTAGCGATCTACAATGAGCAGTTCTTC CASSSGLAIYNEQFF TRBD2 TRBV27 many TRBJ2-1
TGTGCCAGCAACCAGGGGGCAAACGAGCAGTACTTC CASNQGANEQYF TRBD1 TRBV2 many TRBJ2-7
TGCAGTGCTAGAGATCACTGGACCGGGGAGCTGTTTTTT CSARDHWTGELFF - TRBV20-1 many TRBJ2-2
TGTGCCAGTAGTATCAGTTCGTATCCGACCGAGAGGGAGCTGTTTTTT CASSISSYPTERELFF - TRBV19 few TRBJ2-2
TGCAGTGCTAGTAAAGGGACAACTAATGAAAAACTGTTTTTT CSASKGTTNEKLFF - TRBV20-1 - TRBJ1-4
TGTGCCAGCAGTTCCAGGGGGGGCTCAGCAGACGAAGCTTTCTTT CASSSRGGSADEAFF TRBD1 TRBV6-2/TRBV6-3 many TRBJ1-1
TGTGCCAGCAGCCCCTTGACAGGGGTCGTCAATGAGCAGTTCTTC CASSPLTGVVNEQFF TRBD1 TRBV3-1 many TRBJ2-1
TGCAGTGCTGTCGTGGGGGGGGGACCCTACGAGCAGTACTTC CSAVVGGGPYEQYF TRBD2 TRBV20-1 - TRBJ2-7
TGCAGTGCTAGGTGGGATAATGAAAAACTGTTTTTT CSARWDNEKLFF - TRBV20-1 few TRBJ1-4
TGTGCCTGGATCCCCAGGCAATTCACAGATACGCAGTATTTT CAWIPRQFTDTQYF - TRBV30 - TRBJ2-3
TGTGCCAGCTCGAGGGTAGAGGCCAGCACAGATACGCAGTATTTT CASSRVEASTDTQYF - TRBV25-1 - TRBJ2-3
TGTGCCAGCAGCTTAGGGGGGCCGGACGAGCAGTACTTC CASSLGGPDEQYF - TRBV7-9 many TRBJ2-7
TGTGCCAGCAGCTCCACCCTGGGACAGGGGCTTTATGGCTACACCTTC CASSSTLGQGLYGYTF TRBD1 TRBV7-9 few TRBJ1-2
TGTGCCAGCAGCTTGTCGGGACAGGGTTTCTACTATAATTCACCCCTCCACTTT CASSLSGQGFYYNSPLHF TRBD1 TRBV5-4 - TRBJ1-6
TGTGCCACCAGTGATTCGCCGGGACGGAGCTACGAGCAGTACTTC CATSDSPGRSYEQYF - TRBV24-1 many TRBJ2-7
TGTGCCAGCAGCCGCCGCAGGGGGATCTACGAGCAGTACTTC CASSRRRGIYEQYF TRBD1 TRBV7-8 many TRBJ2-7
TGTGCCAGCAGCCTCGGACTAGCGGGAGCAGGGAATGAGCAGTTCTTC CASSLGLAGAGNEQFF TRBD2 TRBV7-9 many TRBJ2-1
TGTGCCACCAGCACCGGGAGTAGCGATGAGCAGTTCTTC CATSTGSSDEQFF - TRBV15 many TRBJ2-1
TGTGCCAGCAGCTTCACCGGGAATGAGCAGTTCTTC CASSFTGNEQFF - TRBV7-2 many TRBJ2-1
TGTGCCAGCAGTTTATCGATTGTGAGGCTTGGCTCTGGGGCCAACGTCCTGACTTTC CASSLSIVRLGSGANVLTF - TRBV27 - TRBJ2-6
TGCAGTGCTAGGGAGGGACTCAATGAGCAGTTCTTC CSAREGLNEQFF - TRBV20-1 - TRBJ2-1
TGTGCCAGCAGCTTTTCGGACAGCGGGGCCTACGAGCAGTACTTC CASSFSDSGAYEQYF - TRBV11-1 many TRBJ2-7